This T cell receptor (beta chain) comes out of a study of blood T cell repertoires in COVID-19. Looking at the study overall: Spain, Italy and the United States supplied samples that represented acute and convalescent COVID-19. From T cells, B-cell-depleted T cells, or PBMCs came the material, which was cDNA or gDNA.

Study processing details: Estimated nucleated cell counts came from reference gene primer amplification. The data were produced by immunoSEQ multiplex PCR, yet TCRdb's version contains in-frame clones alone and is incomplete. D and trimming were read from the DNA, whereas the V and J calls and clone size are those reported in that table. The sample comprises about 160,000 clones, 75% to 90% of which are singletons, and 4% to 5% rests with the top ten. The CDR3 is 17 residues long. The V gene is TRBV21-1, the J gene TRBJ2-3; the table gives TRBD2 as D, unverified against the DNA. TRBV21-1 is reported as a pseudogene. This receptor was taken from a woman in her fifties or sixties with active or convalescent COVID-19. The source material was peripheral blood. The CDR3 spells CASSKGSGVTHTDTQYF. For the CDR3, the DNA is TGTGCCAGCAGCAAGGGTAGCGGTGTAACGCACACAGATACGCAGTATTTT.